The present T cell receptor (beta chain) was sequenced within a study of OX40 agonist ivuxolimab in advanced cancers. Study in general: Patients were given ivuxolimab, an antibody that agonizes OX40 (CD134). With a range of about 23 to 85, age averaged about 58 years, and about 80% were male. Study-level findings and limits: The authors also found low normalized T-cell clonal expansion in some nonresponders.

Some clones are missing from TCRdb's copy, which holds only in-frame ones; the method was immunoSEQ multiplex PCR. The table records some 62,000 clones, about 82% of them present only once. Concerning this clone itself: Antigen specificity is unknown.

Material: CD4+ or CD8+ T cells sorted from blood, obtained in a trial of the OX40 agonist ivuxolimab. The clonotype was recovered from an adult with an advanced solid tumor such as melanoma, head and neck, liver or kidney cancer.

In DNA, the CDR3 is TGTGCCAGCAGGGCTAGCGGGAGCGGGACCGGGGAGCTGTTTTTT. This codes for CASRASGSGTGELFF. The genes are TRBV27 and TRBJ2-2; 10 bases map to TRBD2. V gave up 6 bases and J gave up 5 bases; unmatched junction bases: 6. The CDR3 loop spans 15 amino acids. Germline V gene sequence: CDR1 MNHEY, CDR2 SMNVEV (reference sequence).